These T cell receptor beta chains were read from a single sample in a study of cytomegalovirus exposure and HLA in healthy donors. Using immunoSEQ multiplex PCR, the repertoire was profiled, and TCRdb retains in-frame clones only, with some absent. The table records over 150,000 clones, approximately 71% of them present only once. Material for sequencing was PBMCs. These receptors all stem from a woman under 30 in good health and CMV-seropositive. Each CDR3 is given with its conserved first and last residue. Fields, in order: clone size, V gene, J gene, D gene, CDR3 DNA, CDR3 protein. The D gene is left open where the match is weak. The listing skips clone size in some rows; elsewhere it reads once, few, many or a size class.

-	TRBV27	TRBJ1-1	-	TGTGCCAGCAGTGAGGAGGGACCACCTGAAGCTTTCTTT	CASSEEGPPEAFF
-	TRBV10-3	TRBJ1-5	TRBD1	TGTGCCATCAGCCGACAGGGGACGAGCAATCAGCCCCAGCATTTT	CAISRQGTSNQPQHF
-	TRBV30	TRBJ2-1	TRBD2	TGTGCCTGGAGTTTAGGACTAGCGGGGATCGGTGAGCAGTTCTTC	CAWSLGLAGIGEQFF
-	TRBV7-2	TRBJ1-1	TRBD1	TGTGCCAGCAGGCAATGGACAGGGAGGACTGAAGCTTTCTTT	CASRQWTGRTEAFF
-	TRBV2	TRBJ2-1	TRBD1	TGTGCCAGCAGTGGTTTTTGGGACAGGGAAGACCGAAGTGTGCACGAAGCGTGTTTCTTC	CASSGFWDREDRSVHEACFF
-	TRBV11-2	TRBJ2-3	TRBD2	TGTGCCAGCAGCTCCCTAGCGGGAGGGCCGGGGGATACGCAGTATTTT	CASSSLAGGPGDTQYF
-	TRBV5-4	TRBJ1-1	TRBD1	TGTGCCAGCAGCAGCCACCGGGACAGGGAAGAGGGCACTGAAGCTTTCTTT	CASSSHRDREEGTEAFF
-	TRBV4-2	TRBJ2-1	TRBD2	TGTGCCAGCAGCCAAGCGGGGACTAGCTCCTACAATGAGCAGTTCTTC	CASSQAGTSSYNEQFF
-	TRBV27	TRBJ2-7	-	TGTGCCAGCAGTTTTCTAGCGCTATCCTACGAGCAGTACTTC	CASSFLALSYEQYF
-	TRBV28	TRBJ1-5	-	TGTGCCAGCAGTTTATCCCGGACAGAAAGTGTGTATAGCAATCAGCCCCAGCATTTT	CASSLSRTESVYSNQPQHF
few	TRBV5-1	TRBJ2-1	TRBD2	TGCGCCAGCAGGGGGGGGTTCTCCTACAATGAGCAGTTCTTC	CASRGGFSYNEQFF
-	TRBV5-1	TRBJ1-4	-	TGCGCCAGCAGCTTGGGGCAGGCTAATGAAAAACTGTTTTTT	CASSLGQANEKLFF
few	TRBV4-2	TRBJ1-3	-	TGTGCCAGCACAGAGGTTGCTGGAAACACCATATATTTT	CASTEVAGNTIYF
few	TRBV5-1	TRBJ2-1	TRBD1	TGCGCCAGCAGCTTCGGCCAGGGGGCAGTTAACAATGAGCAGTTCTTC	CASSFGQGAVNNEQFF
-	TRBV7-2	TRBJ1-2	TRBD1	TGTGCCACCAAGGACAGGAAAAATGGCTACACCTTC	CATKDRKNGYTF
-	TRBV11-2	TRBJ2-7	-	TGTGCCAGCAGCTTAGGATCTAACCTAATCTCCTACGAGCAGTACTTC	CASSLGSNLISYEQYF
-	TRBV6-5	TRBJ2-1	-	TGTGCCAGCAGTATTGGGACTTATCGGGATGAGCAGTTCTTC	CASSIGTYRDEQFF
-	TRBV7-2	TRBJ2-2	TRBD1	TGTGCCAGCAGCCTGGCGGCAGGCAGGGGGCGGTCCGGGGAGCTGTTTTTT	CASSLAAGRGRSGELFF
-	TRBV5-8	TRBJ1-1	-	TGTGCCAGCAGCTCACCCCATTACTCTATTAACAACACTGAAGCTTTCTTT	CASSSPHYSINNTEAFF
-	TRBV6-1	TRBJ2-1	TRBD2	TGTGCCAGCAGTGGCCCAACTAGCGGGAGAGGGGGTGAGCAGTTCTTC	CASSGPTSGRGGEQFF
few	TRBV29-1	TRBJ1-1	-	TGCAGCGTTGGAAACGGGAACACTGAAGCTTTCTTT	CSVGNGNTEAFF
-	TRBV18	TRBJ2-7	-	TGTGCCAGCTCCCCAGGCGAGGTCTTGGAGCAGTACTTC	CASSPGEVLEQYF
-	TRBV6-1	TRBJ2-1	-	TGTGCCAGCAGTCTGCTGGGGCTTACTACCAATGAGCAGTTCTTC	CASSLLGLTTNEQFF
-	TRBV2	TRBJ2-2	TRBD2	TGTGCCAGCATGTCTCTAGCGGGAGTCGTCGGGGAGCTGTTTTTT	CASMSLAGVVGELFF
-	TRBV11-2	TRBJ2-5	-	TGTGCCAGCAGCCGAGAAGGGTGGAGTCGGGGTGGGCGAGAGACCCAGTACTTC	CASSREGWSRGGRETQYF
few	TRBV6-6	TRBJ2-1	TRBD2	TGTGCCAGCAGTTACCGGCGGGAGGTGGACAATGAGCAGTTCTTC	CASSYRREVDNEQFF
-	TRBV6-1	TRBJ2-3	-	TGTGCCAGCAGTGAGCGATGGGATACGCAGTATTTT	CASSERWDTQYF
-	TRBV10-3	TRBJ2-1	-	TGTGCCATCAACACGGGGTCAGGTGAGCAGTTCTTC	CAINTGSGEQFF
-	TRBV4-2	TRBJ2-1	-	TGTGCCAGCAGCCAAGATCGCGTGGGAGCGGGCAGGAATGAGCAGTTCTTC	CASSQDRVGAGRNEQFF
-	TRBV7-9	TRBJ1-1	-	TGTGCCAGCAGCTATGGGGGACTAGGGGAAACTGAAGCTTTCTTT	CASSYGGLGETEAFF
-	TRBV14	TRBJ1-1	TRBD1	TGTGCCAGCAGCCAAGAGACAGGGGGCCGTACGAACACTGAAGCTTTCTTT	CASSQETGGRTNTEAFF
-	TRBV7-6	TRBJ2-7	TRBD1	TGTGCCAGCAGCCCCCGGGACAGGGGGGTTCACGAGCAGTACTTC	CASSPRDRGVHEQYF
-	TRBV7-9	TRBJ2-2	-	TGTGCCAGCAGCTTAAGAATGGAGAGTCTCGCCGGGGAGCTGTTTTTT	CASSLRMESLAGELFF
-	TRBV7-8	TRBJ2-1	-	TGTGCCAGCAGCTTATTTAGAAGGAGCTCCTACAATGAGCAGTTCTTC	CASSLFRRSSYNEQFF
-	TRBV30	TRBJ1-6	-	TGTGCCTGGAGTGAAGGACAGCACAATTCCCCCCTCCACTTT	CAWSEGQHNSPLHF
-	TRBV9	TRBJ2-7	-	TGTGCCAGCAGCGGGCCCGAGGGGGACTACGAGCAGTACTTC	CASSGPEGDYEQYF
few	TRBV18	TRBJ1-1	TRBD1	TGTGCCAGCTCACCAGGGCCGCGGACAGGGGCAACCGAAGCTTTCTTT	CASSPGPRTGATEAFF